This is a list of T cell receptor beta chains from one sample in a study of T cell repertoires in cytomegalovirus infection. TCRdb re-called the reads through MiXCR, storing one row per CDR3 protein. The table lists a few hundred thousand distinct CDR3 sequences, over 7.5% of them singletons. Input material: PBMCs. The receptors were sampled from a human donor in good health (CMV status not recorded). Some clones in this sample may be carry-over from other donors' samples. CDR3s include the opening cysteine and the closing phenylalanine or tryptophan. Each record gives: J gene, D gene, V gene, clone size, CDR3 protein, CDR3 DNA. A D gene is named only where the DNA matches it firmly. Clone size appears in some rows only: once, few, many, or a class for an expanded clone.

TRBJ1-5,.,TRBV12-3/TRBV12-4,.,CASTLTATNQPQHF,TGTGCCAGCACCTTAACAGCAACCAATCAGCCCCAGCATTTT
TRBJ2-2,TRBD1,TRBV4-2,.,CASSQTSRDRYTGELFF,TGTGCCAGCAGCCAAACATCCCGGGACAGATACACCGGGGAGCTGTTTTTT
TRBJ1-6,.,TRBV28,.,CASSEEWADSPLHF,TGTGCCAGCAGTGAGGAATGGGCTGATTCACCCCTCCACTTT
TRBJ1-1,.,TRBV19,few,CASSPGARNTEAFF,TGTGCCAGTAGTCCCGGGGCCCGGAACACTGAAGCTTTCTTT
TRBJ2-3,.,TRBV28,few,CASSSPRGPKPTDTQYF,TGTGCCAGCAGTTCACCGCGGGGCCCTAAACCCACAGATACGCAGTATTTT
TRBJ2-5,TRBD2,TRBV7-2,.,CASSSPSLAGGRGETQYF,TGTGCCAGCAGCTCCCCATCGCTAGCGGGGGGGCGGGGCGAGACCCAGTACTTC
TRBJ1-6,TRBD1,TRBV28,.,CASNSGQAGNSPLHF,TGTGCCAGCAATTCGGGACAGGCAGGGAATTCACCCCTCCACTTT
TRBJ2-3,TRBD2,TRBV20-1,.,CSARDPQRGTDTQYF,TGCAGTGCTAGAGATCCCCAGCGGGGGACAGATACGCAGTATTTT
TRBJ1-1,.,TRBV27,many,CASSGSADTEAFF,TGTGCCAGCAGTGGAAGTGCGGACACTGAAGCTTTCTTT
TRBJ2-7,.,TRBV18,few,CASSPLSSSGSYEQYF,TGTGCCAGCTCACCACTCTCATCGTCAGGGTCCTACGAGCAGTACTTC
TRBJ2-7,TRBD2,TRBV20-1,.,CSARGLAGVHEQYF,TGCAGTGCTAGAGGACTAGCGGGAGTACACGAGCAGTACTTC
TRBJ1-4,.,TRBV28,.,CASSPRGVYNEKLFF,TGTGCCAGCAGTCCGCGGGGGGTCTATAATGAAAAACTGTTTTTT
TRBJ2-1,TRBD1,TRBV7-8,.,CASSFRDRAYNEQFF,TGTGCCAGCAGCTTCCGGGACAGGGCCTACAATGAGCAGTTCTTC
TRBJ2-2,.,TRBV6-6,.,CALRWSTGELFF,TGTGCCCTCAGATGGAGCACCGGGGAGCTGTTTTTT
TRBJ2-7,.,TRBV7-6,many,CASSSGGGSSYEQYF,TGTGCCAGCAGCTCCGGGGGAGGAAGCTCCTACGAGCAGTACTTC
TRBJ1-2,TRBD1,TRBV20-1,many,CSAMDRLSYGYTF,TGCAGTGCCATGGACAGGCTTTCCTATGGCTACACCTTC
TRBJ1-1,TRBD1,TRBV19,.,CASSMQGVNTEAFF,TGTGCCAGTAGTATGCAGGGGGTAAACACTGAAGCTTTCTTT
TRBJ2-1,TRBD1,TRBV20-1,.,CSARDTGQAYNEQFF,TGCAGTGCTAGAGACACCGGACAGGCCTACAATGAGCAGTTCTTC
TRBJ1-1,TRBD1,TRBV12-3/TRBV12-4,many,CASSRQGVTEAFF,TGTGCCAGCAGTCGACAGGGGGTCACTGAAGCTTTCTTT
TRBJ2-7,.,TRBV4-3,few,CARKQHEQYF,TGCGCCAGGAAACAGCACGAGCAGTACTTC
TRBJ1-1,.,TRBV4-2,many,CASSQFIGERDTEAFF,TGTGCCAGCAGCCAATTTATAGGGGAACGGGACACTGAAGCTTTCTTT
TRBJ2-3,.,TRBV15,few,CATSRDTLSDTQYF,TGTGCCACCAGCAGGGACACACTATCCGATACGCAGTATTTT
TRBJ1-5,TRBD1,TRBV14,many,CASSQPDRGLWGNQPQHF,TGTGCCAGCAGCCAACCTGACAGGGGGCTGTGGGGCAATCAGCCCCAGCATTTT
TRBJ1-1,.,TRBV7-3,few,CASSSGHNTEAFF,TGTGCCAGCAGCTCGGGACACAACACTGAAGCTTTCTTT
TRBJ2-1,TRBD2,TRBV7-6,many,CASSLRPPYPEAGTLSYNEQFF,TGTGCCAGCAGCTTAAGGCCGCCTTATCCCGAAGCGGGAACGCTTTCCTACAATGAGCAGTTCTTC
TRBJ1-1,.,TRBV4-2,.,CASSPKDGSTEAFF,TGTGCCAGCAGCCCTAAGGATGGTTCCACTGAAGCTTTCTTT
TRBJ2-1,TRBD1,TRBV7-2,many,CASSSTGVYPYNEQFF,TGTGCCAGCAGCTCTACAGGGGTATATCCCTACAATGAGCAGTTCTTC
TRBJ1-5,.,TRBV4-3,few,CASSQDGYRQPQHF,TGCGCCAGCAGCCAAGATGGGTACAGACAGCCCCAGCATTTT
TRBJ2-6,TRBD1,TRBV5-4,.,CASSTGLTGIGSGANVLTF,TGTGCCAGCAGCACAGGCCTGACAGGGATCGGGTCTGGGGCCAACGTCCTGACTTTC
TRBJ1-2,.,TRBV27,.,CASKRDLVLGGYTF,TGTGCCAGCAAGCGGGATCTGGTGTTAGGGGGCTACACCTTC
TRBJ2-1,TRBD1,TRBV7-3,many,CASSADRVNEQFF,TGTGCCAGCAGCGCCGACAGGGTAAATGAGCAGTTCTTC
TRBJ2-3,TRBD2,TRBV6-2/TRBV6-3,few,CASSPSGLPGTDTQYF,TGTGCCAGCAGTCCCTCGGGACTACCTGGCACAGATACGCAGTATTTT
TRBJ2-5,.,TRBV6-2/TRBV6-3,many,CASSRLESVQETQYF,TGTGCCAGCAGCCGTCTCGAATCGGTCCAAGAGACCCAGTACTTC
TRBJ2-5,.,TRBV2,few,CASTAGRYETQYF,TGTGCCAGCACCGCAGGGAGGTACGAGACCCAGTACTTC
TRBJ2-1,.,TRBV18,few,CASSPPDGNEQFF,TGTGCCAGCTCACCCCCAGACGGTAATGAGCAGTTCTTC
TRBJ1-3,TRBD1,TRBV6-4,few,CAKKQGLENTIYF,TGTGCCAAGAAACAGGGGTTGGAGAACACCATATATTTT
TRBJ2-7,TRBD2,TRBV7-9,many,CASSRLAGVPPRGEQYF,TGTGCCAGCAGTCGACTAGCGGGAGTACCTCCTCGGGGCGAGCAGTACTTC
TRBJ1-1,TRBD1,TRBV7-8,many,CASSPRQGAGDTEAFF,TGTGCCAGCAGCCCCCGACAGGGAGCGGGTGACACTGAAGCTTTCTTT
TRBJ2-2,.,TRBV15,many,CATSRDGLRRDTGELFF,TGTGCCACCAGCAGAGACGGCCTGAGGCGGGACACCGGGGAGCTGTTTTTT
TRBJ2-3,TRBD1,TRBV12-3/TRBV12-4,few,CASSARGDTQYF,TGTGCCAGCAGTGCCAGGGGGGATACGCAGTATTTT
TRBJ1-1,TRBD1,TRBV7-9,.,CASSSQTGGNTEAFF,TGTGCCAGCAGCTCTCAGACAGGGGGTAACACTGAAGCTTTCTTT
TRBJ1-1,.,TRBV7-2,.,CASSPPGPKNTEAFF,TGTGCCAGCAGCCCCCCGGGGCCCAAGAACACTGAAGCTTTCTTT
TRBJ2-6,.,TRBV7-2,many,CASSIEGSGANVLTF,TGTGCCAGCAGCATAGAAGGCTCTGGGGCCAACGTCCTGACTTTC
TRBJ2-3,TRBD1,TRBV15,few,CATSVGGADTQYF,TGTGCCACCAGCGTAGGGGGCGCAGATACGCAGTATTTT
TRBJ2-7,.,TRBV7-2,many,CASSLSGGSGYSYEQYF,TGTGCCAGCAGCTTATCAGGGGGTAGCGGTTACTCCTACGAGCAGTACTTC
TRBJ2-3,TRBD1,TRBV6-2/TRBV6-3,many,CASSYSIGGPRTDTQYF,TGTGCCAGCAGTTACTCGATAGGGGGCCCTCGCACAGATACGCAGTATTTT
TRBJ2-3,TRBD2,TRBV7-2,many,CASSFLLSLAGQSTDTQYF,TGTGCCAGCAGCTTTCTACTTTCTCTAGCGGGTCAGAGCACAGATACGCAGTATTTT
TRBJ1-5,.,TRBV19,few,CASNREIQPQHF,TGTGCCTCCAACAGGGAGATCCAGCCCCAGCATTTT
TRBJ2-2,TRBD2,TRBV7-9,few,CASSLRGSGSSGELFF,TGTGCCAGCAGCCTTCGTGGAAGCGGGAGTAGCGGGGAGCTGTTTTTT
TRBJ2-1,.,TRBV18,.,CASSPQTEVNEQFF,TGTGCCAGCTCACCACAGACAGAGGTAAATGAGCAGTTCTTC
TRBJ1-1,.,TRBV6-6,few,CASSQGLPNTEAFF,TGTGCCAGCAGCCAGGGACTCCCGAACACTGAAGCTTTCTTT
TRBJ2-3,.,TRBV2,many,CASSEQGLGGTDTQYF,TGTGCCAGCAGTGAGCAGGGACTGGGAGGCACAGATACGCAGTATTTT
TRBJ2-1,TRBD2,TRBV6-5,few,CASSYTTSGGGYNEQFF,TGTGCCAGCAGTTACACGACTAGCGGGGGGGGCTACAATGAGCAGTTCTTC
TRBJ1-1,.,TRBV6-5,.,CASRVGAMNTEAFF,TGTGCCAGCAGGGTAGGAGCAATGAACACTGAAGCTTTCTTT